The source of this T cell receptor (beta chain) is a study of blood T cells in healthy people across ages (dated by TCRdb to about 2015). With regard to the full study: In model experiments, template switching captured roughly one uniquely barcoded TCR beta cDNA molecule for every two T cells. The study analyzed two additional independent replicas of 1 million unique cDNA reads from the same blood draw for two donors, one aged 18 to 30 and one aged 80 or older. The study measured age-related changes in TCR beta repertoire diversity using deep sequencing normalized with unique cDNA molecular identifiers. Donors of different ages were randomly distributed across sequencing lanes to avoid experimental bias. Four age groups were formed from the donors: young (average about 16 years), middle-aged (around 39), aged (more than 55) and long-lived (around 82). Points the paper makes about the study in general: Compared with the aged group, the long-lived group had more naive CD4+ T cells, fewer expanded clones and increased TCR diversity, a pattern suggesting age selection. Because profiling used bulk unsorted PBMCs, naive and antigen-experienced compartments could not be compared conclusively. Total diversity estimates from one million sequenced T cells were considered lower bounds and underestimates. As age increased, observed TCR beta diversity per million T cells dropped in a roughly linear way, and a significant reduction was already evident by age around 41. Observed TCR beta diversity correlated strongly with the percentage of naive T cells measured by flow cytometry. Donor CMV infection status was unknown, potentially confounding age-related changes in expanded clonotypes.

Library prep was done by 5' RACE. Instrument used: Illumina HiSeq 2500. A second about 6 to 11 cycle PCR used a sample-barcoded 5' primer and a J-beta primer mix. A unique molecular identifier was introduced onto each TCR beta cDNA molecule by a template-switch 5' adaptor carrying 12 random nucleotides. Each sample yielded at least 2.5 million CDR3-containing paired-end reads. All of the RNA was converted into first-strand cDNA using the Mint cDNA synthesis kit, with a TRBC-specific oligonucleotide serving as the primer. After uracil-DNA glycosylase treatment, a first 18-cycle PCR used universal primers M1SS and BC2_uni_R on all cDNA. As for the authors' bioinformatics: Each sample was normalized by randomly selecting 1 million high-quality reads, each carrying a distinct molecular identifier. Instead of being binned into consensus sequences, reads that shared molecular identifiers were thrown out. CDR3 identification, clonotype clustering and error correction used MiTCR with a Q25 quality threshold and the strictest error-elimination algorithm. A nonparametric unseen species model with Euler transformation was used to estimate a lower bound on total TCR beta diversity. TCRdb trimmed public reads at Q25 via fastp, called clones via MiXCR and kept in-frame beta chains. Under each unique CDR3 protein, matching rows form one entry showing the most common genes and DNA. The V and J calls were not made by the authors but by TCRdb's processing. Within this sample are more than 500,000 distinct CDR3 sequences, with roughly 29% of them counted one time only. Of the sample, about a fifth is held by the ten largest clones.

This clonotype was counted between two and nine times. Its antigen is currently not known. Base qualities are not provided; no much larger clone lies one nucleotide away. The approximately 41 donors, aged 6 to 90 years, were systemically healthy Caucasian individuals from Russia. About 9.8 milliliters of peripheral blood were drawn from each donor into EDTA-treated Vacutainer tubes. Ficoll-Paque density-gradient centrifugation was used to isolate PBMCs, with at least 6.5 million per sample. Trizol reagent was used to extract total RNA from the PBMCs, yielding at least 6 micrograms per sample. For every donor, an aliquot of PBMCs went through flow cytometry to measure the percentages of naive CD45RAhigh/CD27high T cells. The trim is 2 bases for V and 0 bases for J, with a gap of 9 bases between the germline ends. The germline V gene gives CDR1 as SGHDT and CDR2 as YYEEEE. Including cysteine and phenylalanine, the CDR3 has 15 amino acids. Only CDR3 DNA remains: 45 bases, in frame from the first base.

The TCR comes from a woman between 65 and 79 years old in good health. The sample was blood. In this chain, TRBV5-6 is recombined with TRBJ1-3; a confident D gene designation cannot be given. The DNA sequence is as follows: TGTGCCAGCAGCTTTGGGGTATACTCTGGAAACACCATATATTTT. The resulting protein is CASSFGVYSGNTIYF.